This T cell receptor (beta chain) derives from a study of technical replicates of blood from several donors. The V end lost 3 bases, the J end lost 2 bases, and 9 bases lay between the germline ends. The CDR3 spans 14 residues. Germline CDR1 SGHVS, CDR2 FQNEAQ. Generated by immunoSEQ multiplex PCR, the TCRdb table keeps only in-frame clones and is missing some. This table holds 70,000 or so clones, 90% to 95% found once. Material: T cells isolated from PBMCs. The chain combines TRBV7-8 with TRBJ2-3, with TRBD2 as a possible D gene (5 bases). The receptor was isolated from a human donor in good health. Some clones in this sample may be carry-over from other donors' samples. The CDR3 nucleotides read TGTGCCAGCAGCTTGGGTCGGGACACAGATACGCAGTATTTT. As protein: CASSLGRDTDTQYF.